This TCR beta chain was sequenced for a study of blood T cell repertoires in COVID-19. Libraries were prepared by immunoSEQ multiplex PCR; TCRdb keeps only in-frame clonotypes and omits some of them. The sample holds under 60,000 clones; 79% are singletons and the top ten take 25%. The CDR3 totals 15 residues. V lost 0 bases and J lost 5, with 12 bases in between. Germline-derived CDR1 and CDR2 are LNHNV and YYDKDF (reference sequence). By frequency in the sample, this clone is medium-sized. Sequenced: peripheral blood. This TCR came from a man in his 70s with acute or convalescent COVID-19. The chain carries TRBV15 and TRBJ2-3; a possible D gene is TRBD1 (5 bases). CDR3 DNA: TGTGCCACCAGCAGAGAGGGGCTAGTAGTAGATACGCAGTATTTT. Amino acid sequence: CATSREGLVVDTQYF.